This paragraph covers one TCR beta chain sequence. Its cognate antigen is unknown. This specimen comes from a study of cytomegalovirus exposure and HLA in healthy donors. Study-level points and caveats: Cytomegalovirus status was reportedly diagnosed by the classifier with high specificity and sensitivity. In all likelihood, a cluster of highly shared sequence variants was a sequencing artifact.

The PCR contained 60 Vbeta and 13 Jbeta primers. TCRdb's table, derived via immunoSEQ multiplex PCR, lists solely in-frame clones and lacks some. This repertoire shows 150,000 to 200,000 clones, about 12% found once; its top ten account for approximately 7.8%. V lost 2 bases and J lost 15, with 15 bases in between. CDR1 and CDR2 (germline): MNHEY, SVGAGI. This CDR3 has 12 residues. The source is a man aged 50 or older in good health and CMV-seropositive. The sample consisted of PBMCs. The chain recombines TRBV6-5 with TRBJ2-3; possibly TRBD2 for D (7 bases). CDR3 sequence reads: CASSYGGGPQYF. The CDR3 region has the DNA TGTGCCAGCAGTTACGGCGGGGGCCCCCAATATTTT.